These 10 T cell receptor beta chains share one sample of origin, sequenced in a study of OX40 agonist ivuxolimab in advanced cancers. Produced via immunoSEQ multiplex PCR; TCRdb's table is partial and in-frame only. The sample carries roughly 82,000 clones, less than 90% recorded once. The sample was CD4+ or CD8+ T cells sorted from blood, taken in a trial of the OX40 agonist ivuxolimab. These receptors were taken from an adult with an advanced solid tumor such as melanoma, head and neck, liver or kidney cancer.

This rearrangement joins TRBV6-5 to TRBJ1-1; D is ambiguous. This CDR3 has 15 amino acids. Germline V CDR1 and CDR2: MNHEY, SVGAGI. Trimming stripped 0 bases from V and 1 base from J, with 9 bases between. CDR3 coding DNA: TGTGCCAGCAGTTACTCTAGTTCCAGGAACACTGAAGCTTTCTTT. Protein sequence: CASSYSSSRNTEAFF.

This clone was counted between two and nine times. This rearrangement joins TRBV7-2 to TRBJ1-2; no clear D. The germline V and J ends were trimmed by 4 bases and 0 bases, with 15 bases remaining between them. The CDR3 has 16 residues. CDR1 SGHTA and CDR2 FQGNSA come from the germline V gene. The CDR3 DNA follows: TGTGCCAGCAGCTCCTACATGGACGGAGCTAACTATGGCTACACCTTC. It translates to CASSSYMDGANYGYTF. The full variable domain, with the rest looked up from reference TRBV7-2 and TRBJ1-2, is GAGVSQSPSNKVTEKGKDVELRCDPISGHTALYWYRQSLGQGLEFLIYFQGNSAPDKSGLPSDRFSAERTGGSVSTLTIQRTQQEDSAVYLCASSSYMDGANYGYTFGSGTRLTVV.

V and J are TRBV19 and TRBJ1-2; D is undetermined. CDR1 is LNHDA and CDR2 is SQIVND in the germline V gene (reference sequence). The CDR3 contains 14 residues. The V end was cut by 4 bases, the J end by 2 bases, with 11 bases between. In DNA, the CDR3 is TGTGCCAGTAGTAGAGACTGGGTGAACTATGGCTACACCTTC. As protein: CASSRDWVNYGYTF. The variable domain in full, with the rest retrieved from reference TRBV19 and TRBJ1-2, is DGGITQSPKYLFRKEGQNVTLSCEQNLNHDAMYWYRQDPGQGLRLIYYSQIVNDFQKGDIAEGYSVSREKKESFPLTVTSAQKNPTAFYLCASSRDWVNYGYTFGSGTRLTVV.

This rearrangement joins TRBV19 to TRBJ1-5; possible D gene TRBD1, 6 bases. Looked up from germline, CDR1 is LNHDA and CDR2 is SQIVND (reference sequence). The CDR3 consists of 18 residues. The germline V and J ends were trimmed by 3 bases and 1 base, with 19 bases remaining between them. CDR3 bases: TGTGCCAGTAGTATCAATTTATGGGGGGCCCGGAGCAATCAGCCCCAGCATTTT. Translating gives CASSINLWGARSNQPQHF.

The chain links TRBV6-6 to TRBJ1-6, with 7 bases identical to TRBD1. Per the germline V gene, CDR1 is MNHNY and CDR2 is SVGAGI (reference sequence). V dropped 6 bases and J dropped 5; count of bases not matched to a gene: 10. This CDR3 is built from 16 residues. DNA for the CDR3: TGTGCCAGCAGCCCTCGGACAGGCCTAAATAATTCACCCCTCCACTTT. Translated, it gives CASSPRTGLNNSPLHF.

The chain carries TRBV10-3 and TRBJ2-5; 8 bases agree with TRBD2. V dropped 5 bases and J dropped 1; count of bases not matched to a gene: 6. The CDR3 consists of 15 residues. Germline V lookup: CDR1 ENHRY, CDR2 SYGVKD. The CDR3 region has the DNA TGTGCCATCAGTCCTATCAGCGGGAGCCAAGAGACCCAGTACTTC. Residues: CAISPISGSQETQYF.

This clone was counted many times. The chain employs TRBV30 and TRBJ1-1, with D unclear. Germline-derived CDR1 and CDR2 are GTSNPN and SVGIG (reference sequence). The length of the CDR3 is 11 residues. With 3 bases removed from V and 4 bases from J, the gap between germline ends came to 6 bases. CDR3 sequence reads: CAWRALTEAFF. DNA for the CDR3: TGTGCCTGGAGAGCACTCACTGAAGCTTTCTTT.

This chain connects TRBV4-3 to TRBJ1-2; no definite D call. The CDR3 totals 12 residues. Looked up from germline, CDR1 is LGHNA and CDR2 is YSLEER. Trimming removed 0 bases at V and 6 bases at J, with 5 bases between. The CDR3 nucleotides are TGCGCCAGCAGCCAAGATAGACATGGCTACACCTTC. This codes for CASSQDRHGYTF.

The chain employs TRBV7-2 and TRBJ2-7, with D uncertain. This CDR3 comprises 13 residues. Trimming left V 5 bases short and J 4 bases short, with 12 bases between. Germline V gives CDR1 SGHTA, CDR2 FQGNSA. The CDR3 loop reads CASSQIGGYEQYF. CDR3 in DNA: TGTGCCAGCAGCCAAATAGGTGGTTACGAGCAGTACTTC.

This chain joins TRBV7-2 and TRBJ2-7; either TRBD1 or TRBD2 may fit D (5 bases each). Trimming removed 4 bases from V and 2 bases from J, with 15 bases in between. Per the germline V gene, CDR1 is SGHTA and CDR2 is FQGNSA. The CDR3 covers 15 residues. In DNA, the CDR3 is TGTGCCAGCAGCTGGCCGGGACGGGGAGCCTACGAGCAGTACTTC. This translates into CASSWPGRGAYEQYF.